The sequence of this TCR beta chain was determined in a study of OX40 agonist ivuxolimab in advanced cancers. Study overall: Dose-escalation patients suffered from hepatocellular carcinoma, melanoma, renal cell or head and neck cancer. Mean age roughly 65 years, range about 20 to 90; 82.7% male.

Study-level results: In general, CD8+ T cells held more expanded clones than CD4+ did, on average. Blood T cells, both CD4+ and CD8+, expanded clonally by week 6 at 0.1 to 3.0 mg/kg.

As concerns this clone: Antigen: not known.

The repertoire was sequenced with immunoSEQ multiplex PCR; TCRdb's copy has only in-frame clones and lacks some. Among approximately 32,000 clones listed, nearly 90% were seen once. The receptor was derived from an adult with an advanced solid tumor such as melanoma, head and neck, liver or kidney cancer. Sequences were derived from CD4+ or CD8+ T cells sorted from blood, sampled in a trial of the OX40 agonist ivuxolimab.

CDR3 sequence reads: CASSSPDNAYEQYF. For the CDR3, the DNA is TGCGCCAGCAGTTCCCCGGATAACGCCTACGAGCAGTACTTC. This rearrangement joins TRBV10-1 to TRBJ2-7; D gene ambiguous. V was cut by 5 bases and J by 2 bases, with 13 bases left in between. Germline loops: CDR1 WNHNN, CDR2 SYGVQD (reference sequence). CDR3 length: 14 residues.